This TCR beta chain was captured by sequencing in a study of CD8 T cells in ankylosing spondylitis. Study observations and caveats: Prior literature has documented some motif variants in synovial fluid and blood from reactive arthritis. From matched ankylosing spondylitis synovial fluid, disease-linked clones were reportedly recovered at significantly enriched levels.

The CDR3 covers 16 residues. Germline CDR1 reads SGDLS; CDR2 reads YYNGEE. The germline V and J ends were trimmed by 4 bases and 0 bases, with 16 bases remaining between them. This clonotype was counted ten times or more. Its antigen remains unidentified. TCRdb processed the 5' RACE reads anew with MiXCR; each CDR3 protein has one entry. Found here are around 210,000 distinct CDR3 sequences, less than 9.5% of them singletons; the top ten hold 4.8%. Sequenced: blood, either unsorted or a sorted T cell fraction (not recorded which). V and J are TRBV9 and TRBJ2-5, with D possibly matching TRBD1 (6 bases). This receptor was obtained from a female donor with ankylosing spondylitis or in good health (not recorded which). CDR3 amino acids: CASSFRDNPYQETQYF. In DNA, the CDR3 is TGTGCCAGCAGCTTCCGGGACAATCCCTACCAAGAGACCCAGTACTTC.